A single sample gave rise to the 29 T cell receptor beta chains below, sequenced in a study of T cell repertoires in cytomegalovirus infection. One entry per CDR3 protein, called by TCRdb with MiXCR from the reads. The data contain about 320,000 distinct CDR3 sequences, 8% to 9.5% of them singletons. The sample consisted of PBMCs. Receptor source: a human donor in good health (CMV status not recorded). Some clones in this sample may be carry-over from other donors' samples.

The sample holds a few counts of this clonotype. The chain has TRBV20-1 and TRBJ2-7; 12 bases map to TRBD2. CDR3 length: 14 residues. CDR1 is DFQATT and CDR2 is SNEGSKA in the germline V gene (reference sequence). V shed 6 bases and J 6 bases; nucleotides not matched to a gene: 9. CDR3 residues: CSAIPSGRASEQYF. Written as DNA, the CDR3 is TGCAGTGCCATCCCTAGCGGGAGGGCCTCCGAGCAGTACTTC.

The V call is TRBV18, the J call TRBJ2-1; D might be TRBD1 or TRBD2, each matching 5 bases. From germline, CDR1 is KGHSH and CDR2 LQKENI. CDR3 length: 14 amino acids. Deletions cut 4 bases from V and 6 bases from J, with 13 bases between. The CDR3 nucleotides are TGTGCCAGCTCACTCGGGGCGGTCCGCAATGAGCAGTTCTTC. Its protein product is CASSLGAVRNEQFF.

This clonotype was seen ten or more times. The chain couples TRBV6-2 or TRBV6-3 to TRBJ1-1, with 9 bases matching TRBD1. This CDR3 comprises 13 residues. Unmatched junction bases numbered 4, after V lost 6 bases and J lost 5 bases. The germline V gene has CDR1 MNHEY and CDR2 SVGEGT. CDR3 coding DNA: TGTGCCAGCAGGGACAGGGGTGATACTGAAGCTTTCTTT. This sequence encodes CASRDRGDTEAFF.

The genes are TRBV5-1 and TRBJ1-2; D gene ambiguous. Deletions cut 0 bases from V and 13 bases from J, with 13 bases between. Germline V gene data show CDR1 as SGHRS and CDR2 as YFSETQ. This CDR3 region has 12 residues. CDR3 DNA sequence: TGCGCCAGCAGCTTGGCCGAAACGGTGTGCACCTTC. Translating gives CASSLAETVCTF.

V and J are TRBV5-1 and TRBJ1-5; TRBD1 matches at 7 bases. Per the germline V gene, CDR1 is SGHRS and CDR2 is YFSETQ. V shed 0 bases, J shed 5 bases, and the junction held 2 bases outside the gene matches. The CDR3 extends over 14 amino acids. The CDR3 protein is CASSLDRGDQPQHF. Written as DNA, the CDR3 is TGCGCCAGCAGCTTGGACAGGGGCGATCAGCCCCAGCATTTT.

This clonotype was recorded many times. V and J are TRBV7-2 and TRBJ2-7; D remains unclear. Germline V gives CDR1 SGHTA, CDR2 FQGNSA. This CDR3 comprises 14 residues. With 4 bases removed from V and 4 bases from J, the gap between germline ends came to 14 bases. CDR3 in amino acids: CASSSVRPGYEQYF. For the CDR3, the DNA is TGTGCCAGCAGCTCGGTCCGGCCGGGTTACGAGCAGTACTTC.

This CDR3 is CSASSTSGRAINEQFF. CDR3 nucleotides: TGCAGTGCTAGTTCAACTAGCGGGAGGGCGATAAATGAGCAGTTCTTC. The gene calls are TRBV20-1 and TRBJ2-1; 13 nucleotides agree with TRBD2. There are 16 residues in the CDR3. Germline lookup yields CDR1 DFQATT and CDR2 SNEGSKA (reference sequence). The trim removed 3 bases at V and 7 bases at J, leaving 9 bases unmatched.

Details on this clonotype: One end of the junction fails to match germline, which may point to a read error. The rearrangement joins TRBV18 to TRBJ1-2, with TRBD1 matching over 9 bases. Germline V CDR1 and CDR2: KGHSH, LQKENI. This CDR3 comprises 16 residues. The CDR3 sequence is CASSPNGTGLVKGYNF. The CDR3 region has the DNA TGTGCCAGCTCACCTAATGGGACAGGGCTGGTCAAGGGCTACAACTTC.

This clonotype was observed a few times. The rearrangement joins TRBV7-9 to TRBJ2-1; no reliable D call. Trimming shortened V by 7 bases and J by 5 bases, and 9 bases separated the two germline ends. This CDR3 contains 12 residues. Germline V gene sequence: CDR1 SEHNR, CDR2 FQNEAQ (reference sequence). The CDR3 reads CASNSGDNEQFF. CDR3 nucleotides: TGTGCCAGCAATTCCGGTGACAATGAGCAGTTCTTC.

This clonotype was recorded many times. This rearrangement joins TRBV20-1 to TRBJ2-1, with D unresolved. V lost 3 bases and J lost 5, with 11 bases in between. There are 13 residues in the CDR3. CDR1 DFQATT and CDR2 SNEGSKA come from the germline V gene (reference sequence). The CDR3 coding sequence is TGCAGTGCTAGGTCCGAATCGGACAATGAGCAGTTCTTC. Translated, it gives CSARSESDNEQFF.

This clonotype was observed a single time. Sequence at one end of the junction differs from germline and may be a read error. J is TRBJ2-1 and V is TRBV29-1; no reliable D call. Germline values: CDR1 SQVTM, CDR2 ANQGSEA. The CDR3 has 11 amino acids. Here the CDR3 DNA reads TGCATCGTTCGAAGTCCCAATGAGCAGTTCTTC. The encoded protein is CIVRSPNEQFF.

The table lists this clonotype with a few counts. This rearrangement joins TRBV5-4 to TRBJ2-3, with TRBD1 as a possible D gene (5 bases). Germline V gene lookup returns CDR1 SGHNT and CDR2 YYREEE (reference sequence). The CDR3 is made up of 18 amino acids. V gave up 4 bases and J gave up 0 bases, with 21 bases separating them. The CDR3 region is CASSQRILHRFSTDTQYF. DNA of the CDR3: TGTGCCAGCAGCCAACGAATATTGCACAGGTTTAGCACAGATACGCAGTATTTT.

This clonotype was picked up a small number of times. V is TRBV5-1 and J is TRBJ2-1; D is undetermined. Trimming removed 0 bases at V and 8 bases at J, with 9 bases between. The CDR3 totals 13 residues. CDR1 is SGHRS, CDR2 YFSETQ, per germline. CDR3 loop: CASSLAPRYEQFF. Written as DNA, the CDR3 is TGCGCCAGCAGCTTGGCCCCACGCTATGAGCAGTTCTTC.

V and J are TRBV7-4 and TRBJ2-7, with TRBD1 as a possible D gene (6 bases). The CDR3 runs to 14 residues. V gave up 3 bases and J gave up 0 bases, with 9 bases separating them. Germline assignment: CDR1 SGHVT and CDR2 SQSDAQ. CDR3 amino acids: CASSFRQDSYEQYF. The CDR3 DNA follows: TGTGCCAGCAGCTTTAGACAGGACTCCTACGAGCAGTACTTC.

At least ten counts were recorded for this clonotype. The chain joins TRBV7-2 to TRBJ1-2; the D is unclear. Per the germline V gene, CDR1 is SGHTA and CDR2 is FQGNSA. The CDR3 loop spans 13 amino acids. Trimming cost V 2 bases and J 8 bases, with 12 bases left between them. The CDR3 protein is CASSLLSLEGYTF. CDR3 nucleotide sequence: TGTGCCAGCAGCTTATTGTCATTGGAAGGCTACACCTTC. Full variable domain (outside the CDR3, taken from reference TRBV7-2 and TRBJ1-2): GAGVSQSPSNKVTEKGKDVELRCDPISGHTALYWYRQSLGQGLEFLIYFQGNSAPDKSGLPSDRFSAERTGGSVSTLTIQRTQQEDSAVYLCASSLLSLEGYTFGSGTRLTVV.

The rearrangement uses TRBV12-3 or TRBV12-4 and TRBJ2-2; 11 bases agree with TRBD2. The CDR3 runs to 14 residues. V dropped 7 bases and J dropped 10; count of bases not matched to a gene: 8. The CDR3, as DNA: TGTGCCAGCAAGGTAGCGGGGGGGCCGGAGGAGCTGTTTTTT. Translated, it gives CASKVAGGPEELFF.

The V gene is TRBV11-2, the J gene TRBJ1-1; D gene unclear. The CDR3 loop spans 13 amino acids. The ends were cut back, 1 base at V and 3 bases at J, with 6 bases in the middle. Germline V gene lookup returns CDR1 SGHAT and CDR2 FQNNGV. The chain's CDR3 is CASSLVGHTEAFF. CDR3 DNA sequence: TGTGCCAGCAGCTTAGTTGGGCACACTGAAGCTTTCTTT.

The chain is built from TRBV12-3 or TRBV12-4 and TRBJ2-4, with D tentatively TRBD1 or TRBD2 (6 bases each). The CDR3 loop spans 13 amino acids. V lost 5 bases and J 6 bases, leaving 11 bases between the germline ends. The DNA for the CDR3 is TGTGCCAGCAGTCCGGGGGCAGGAAACATTCAGTACTTC. Its translation is CASSPGAGNIQYF.

This chain joins TRBV18 and TRBJ2-3; TRBD1 matches 8 bases. CDR3 length: 15 amino acids. Per germline, CDR1 KGHSH and CDR2 LQKENI. Germline trimming cut 3 bases from V and 2 bases from J; bases unmatched to any gene: 4. The CDR3 here is CASSPDRAHTDTQYF. Written as DNA, the CDR3 is TGTGCCAGCTCACCGGACAGGGCGCACACAGATACGCAGTATTTT.

This sequence joins TRBV12-3 or TRBV12-4 and TRBJ2-5; 8 nucleotides align to TRBD1. The CDR3 runs 13 residues. The J segment lost 3 bases and the V segment lost 6 bases, leaving 3 bases of the junction unmatched. CDR3 sequence: CASRSTGEETQYF. The DNA for the CDR3 is TGTGCCAGCAGGTCGACAGGGGAAGAGACCCAGTACTTC.

This clonotype has ten or more counts. The chain has TRBV5-6 and TRBJ2-3; D not certain. Per germline, CDR1 SGHDT and CDR2 YYEEEE. Trimming took off 6 bases at V and 6 bases at J, with 11 bases between the two ends. This CDR3 spans 12 amino acids. The CDR3 sequence: CASTFEADTQYF. The CDR3 DNA reads as TGTGCCAGCACCTTCGAGGCCGATACGCAGTATTTT.

The chain has TRBV5-1 and TRBJ2-3; maybe TRBD2 (6 bases). The V end was cut by 5 bases, the J end by 4 bases, with 14 bases between. Germline values: CDR1 SGHRS, CDR2 YFSETQ. The CDR3 is 14 amino acids. CDR3 sequence: CASRGLGGADTQYF. The CDR3 DNA sequence: TGCGCCAGCAGGGGACTCGGCGGGGCAGATACGCAGTATTTT. The entire variable domain, with the rest obtained from reference TRBV5-1 and TRBJ2-3, is as follows: KAGVTQTPRYLIKTRGQQVTLSCSPISGHRSVSWYQQTPGQGLQFLFEYFSETQRNKGNFPGRFSGRQFSNSRSEMNVSTLELGDSALYLCASRGLGGADTQYFGPGTRLTVL.

The V and J genes are TRBV6-5 and TRBJ2-3; 10 nucleotides match TRBD1. CDR3 size: 15 residues. Germline lookup yields CDR1 MNHEY and CDR2 SVGAGI. V lost 8 bases and J lost 6; bases outside the gene matches: 11. The CDR3 is CASRPGTGVGDTQYF. As DNA, the CDR3 is TGTGCCAGCCGACCCGGGACAGGGGTGGGGGATACGCAGTATTTT.

This clonotype was seen repeatedly, ten times or more. The rearrangement links TRBV19 to TRBJ1-5; no definite D call. This CDR3 is 13 amino acids long. V was pared by 5 bases and J by 7 bases, with 12 bases between. Germline-derived CDR1 and CDR2 are LNHDA and SQIVND (reference sequence). CDR3 sequence reads: CASSPLSGQPQHF. CDR3 nucleotides: TGTGCCAGTAGTCCCCTCTCGGGGCAGCCCCAGCATTTT.

Concerning this clonotype itself: The junction shows a germline mismatch at one end, possibly a read error. The J gene is TRBJ2-7, the V gene TRBV4-1; 12 bases line up with TRBD2. The CDR3 covers 16 residues. Germline V gene sequence: CDR1 MGHRA, CDR2 YSYEKL. As DNA, the CDR3 is TGTGCCAGCAGCCAAGCAGGGACTAGCGGGCAATACGAGCAGTACTTC. This gives the protein CASSQAGTSGQYEQYF.

The chain has TRBV7-2 and TRBJ1-2, with 7 bases matching TRBD1. CDR1 and CDR2 from the germline V gene are SGHTA and FQGNSA. V gave up 5 bases and J gave up 4 bases; unmatched junction bases: 10. CDR3 length: 15 residues. The CDR3 loop is CASSPKMTGSYGYTF. CDR3 nucleotides: TGTGCCAGCAGCCCGAAAATGACAGGGAGCTATGGCTACACCTTC.

This clonotype was picked up many times. This chain joins TRBV19 and TRBJ2-1, with 9 nucleotides matching TRBD2. Germline lookup yields CDR1 LNHDA and CDR2 SQIVND (reference sequence). There are 20 residues in the CDR3. The V and J ends lost 0 bases and 1 base, in that order; junction bases with no gene match: 13. CDR3 in DNA: TGTGCCAGTAGTATAGAAGCGACTAGCGGCCGGGTTTCGTCCTACAATGAGCAGTTCTTC. The encoded protein is CASSIEATSGRVSSYNEQFF. Combining the CDR3 with reference TRBV19 and TRBJ2-1 gives the whole variable domain DGGITQSPKYLFRKEGQNVTLSCEQNLNHDAMYWYRQDPGQGLRLIYYSQIVNDFQKGDIAEGYSVSREKKESFPLTVTSAQKNPTAFYLCASSIEATSGRVSSYNEQFFGPGTRLTVL.

J is TRBJ2-1 and V is TRBV4-2; the D gene is possibly TRBD1 (5 bases). Germline V gene data show CDR1 as LGHNA and CDR2 as YNFKEQ. Trimming shortened V by 0 bases and J by 5 bases, and 32 bases separated the two germline ends. The CDR3 is 22 amino acids. CDR3 in amino acids: CASSQDVTPLLTTVGLDNEQFF. CDR3 coding DNA: TGTGCCAGCAGCCAAGATGTTACCCCCCTACTAACGACAGTCGGGTTGGACAATGAGCAGTTCTTC.

CDR3 DNA sequence: TGTGCCAGCAGCCTTCGCATTGGGCTAGCGGGTATTACCGGTGGCACAGATACGCAGTATTTT. Its translation: CASSLRIGLAGITGGTDTQYF. The chain recombines TRBV11-2 with TRBJ2-3; 8 bases align to TRBD2. Germline V gives CDR1 SGHAT, CDR2 FQNNGV. This CDR3 spans 21 amino acids. The J segment lost 1 base and the V segment lost 5 bases, leaving 23 bases of the junction unmatched.